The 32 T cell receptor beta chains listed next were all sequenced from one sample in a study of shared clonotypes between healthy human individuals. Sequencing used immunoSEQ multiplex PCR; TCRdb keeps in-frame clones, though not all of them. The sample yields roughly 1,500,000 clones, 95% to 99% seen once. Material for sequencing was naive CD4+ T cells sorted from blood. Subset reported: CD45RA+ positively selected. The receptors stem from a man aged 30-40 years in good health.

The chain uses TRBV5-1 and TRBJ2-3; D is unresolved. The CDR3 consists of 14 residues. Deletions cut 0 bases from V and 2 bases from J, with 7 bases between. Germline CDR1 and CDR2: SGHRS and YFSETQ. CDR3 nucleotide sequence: TGCGCCAGCAGCTTGGAGGCAGCCACAGATACGCAGTATTTT. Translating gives CASSLEAATDTQYF.

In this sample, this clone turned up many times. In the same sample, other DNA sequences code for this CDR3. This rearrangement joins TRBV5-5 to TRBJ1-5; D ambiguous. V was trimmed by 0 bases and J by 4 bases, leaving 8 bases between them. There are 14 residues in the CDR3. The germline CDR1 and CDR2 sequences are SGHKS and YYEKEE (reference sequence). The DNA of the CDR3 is TGTGCCAGCAGCTTGGAAGCCGGTAATCAGCCCCAGCATTTT. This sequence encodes CASSLEAGNQPQHF.

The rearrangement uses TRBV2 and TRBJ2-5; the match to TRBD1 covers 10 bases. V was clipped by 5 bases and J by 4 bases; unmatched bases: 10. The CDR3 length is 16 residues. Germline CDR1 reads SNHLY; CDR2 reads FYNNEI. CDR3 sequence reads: CASSPTGTGVSETQYF. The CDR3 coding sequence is TGTGCCAGCAGTCCTACCGGGACAGGGGTGTCAGAGACCCAGTACTTC.

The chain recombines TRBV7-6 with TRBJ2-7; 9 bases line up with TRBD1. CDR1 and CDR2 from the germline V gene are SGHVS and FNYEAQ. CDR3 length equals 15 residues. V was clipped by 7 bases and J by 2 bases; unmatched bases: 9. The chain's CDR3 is CASTRGTGRAYEQYF. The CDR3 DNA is TGTGCCAGCACCAGAGGGACAGGGCGAGCCTACGAGCAGTACTTC.

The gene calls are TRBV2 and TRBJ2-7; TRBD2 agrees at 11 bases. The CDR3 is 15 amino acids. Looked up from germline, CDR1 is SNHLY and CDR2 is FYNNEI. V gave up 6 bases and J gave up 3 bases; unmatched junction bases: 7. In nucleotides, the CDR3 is TGTGCCAGCAGGACACTAGCGGGAGTGAACTACGAGCAGTACTTC. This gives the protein CASRTLAGVNYEQYF.

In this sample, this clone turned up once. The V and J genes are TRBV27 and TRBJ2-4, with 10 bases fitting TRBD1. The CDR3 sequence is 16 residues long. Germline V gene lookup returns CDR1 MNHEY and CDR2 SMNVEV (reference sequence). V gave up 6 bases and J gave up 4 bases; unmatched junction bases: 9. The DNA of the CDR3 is TGTGCCAGCAGGGGCTGGCGGACAGGGGGTAAAAACATTCAGTACTTC. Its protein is CASRGWRTGGKNIQYF.

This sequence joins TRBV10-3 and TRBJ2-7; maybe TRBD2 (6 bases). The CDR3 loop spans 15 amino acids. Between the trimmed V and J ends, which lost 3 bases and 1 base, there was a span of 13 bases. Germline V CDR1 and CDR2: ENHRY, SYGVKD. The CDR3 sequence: CAISDPGLGSYEQYF. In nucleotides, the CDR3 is TGTGCCATCAGTGACCCGGGACTGGGATCCTACGAGCAGTACTTC.

The CDR3 region has the DNA TGTGCCTGGAGTGTAGTGGGCAGCCCACAGTTCTTC. It codes for CAWSVVGSPQFF. The chain carries TRBV30 and TRBJ2-1; D is unresolved. The germline V gene has CDR1 GTSNPN and CDR2 SVGIG (reference sequence). The CDR3 contains 12 residues. V was trimmed by 0 bases and J by 13 bases, leaving 13 bases between them.

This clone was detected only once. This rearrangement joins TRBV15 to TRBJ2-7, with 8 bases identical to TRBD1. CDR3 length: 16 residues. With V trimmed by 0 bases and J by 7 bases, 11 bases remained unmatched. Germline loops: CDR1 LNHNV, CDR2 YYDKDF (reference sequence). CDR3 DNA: TGTGCCACCAGCAGAGATGTAAGGCAGGGGGCGACAGAGCAGTACTTC. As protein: CATSRDVRQGATEQYF.

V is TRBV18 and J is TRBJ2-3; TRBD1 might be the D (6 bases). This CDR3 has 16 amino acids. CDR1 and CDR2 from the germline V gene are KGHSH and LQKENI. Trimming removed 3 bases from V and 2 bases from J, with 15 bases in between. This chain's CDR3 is CASSPNRQVNTDTQYF. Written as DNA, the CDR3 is TGTGCCAGCTCACCGAATAGACAGGTGAACACAGATACGCAGTATTTT.

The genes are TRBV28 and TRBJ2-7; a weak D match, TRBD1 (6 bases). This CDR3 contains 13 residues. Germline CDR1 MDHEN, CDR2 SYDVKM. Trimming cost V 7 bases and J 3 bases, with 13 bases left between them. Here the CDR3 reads CASISQGNYEQYF. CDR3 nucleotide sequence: TGTGCCAGCATTAGCCAGGGGAACTACGAGCAGTACTTC.

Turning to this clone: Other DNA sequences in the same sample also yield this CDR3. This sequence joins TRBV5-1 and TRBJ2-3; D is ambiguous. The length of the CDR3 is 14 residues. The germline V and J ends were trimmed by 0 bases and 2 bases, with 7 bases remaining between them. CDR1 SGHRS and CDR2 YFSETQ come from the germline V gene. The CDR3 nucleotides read TGCGCCAGCAGCTTGGACGGATACACAGATACGCAGTATTTT. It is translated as CASSLDGYTDTQYF.

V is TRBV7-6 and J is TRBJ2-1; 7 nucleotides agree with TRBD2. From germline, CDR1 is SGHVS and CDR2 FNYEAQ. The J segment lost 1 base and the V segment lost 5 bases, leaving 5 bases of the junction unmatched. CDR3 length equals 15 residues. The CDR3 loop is CASSLRLASYNEQFF. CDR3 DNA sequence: TGTGCCAGCAGCCTTAGACTAGCATCCTACAATGAGCAGTTCTTC.

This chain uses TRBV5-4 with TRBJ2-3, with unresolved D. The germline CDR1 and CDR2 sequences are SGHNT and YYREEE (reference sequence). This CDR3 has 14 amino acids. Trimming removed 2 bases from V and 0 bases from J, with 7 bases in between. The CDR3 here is CASSLTSSTDTQYF. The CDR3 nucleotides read TGTGCCAGCAGCTTAACGTCAAGCACAGATACGCAGTATTTT.

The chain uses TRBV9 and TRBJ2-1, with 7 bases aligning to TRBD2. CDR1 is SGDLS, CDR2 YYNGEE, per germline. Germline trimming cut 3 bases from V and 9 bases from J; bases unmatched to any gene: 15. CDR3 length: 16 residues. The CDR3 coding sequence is TGTGCCAGCAGCGATCCCTCGGGGGGAGCGGCGGGTGAGCAGTTCTTC. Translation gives CASSDPSGGAAGEQFF.

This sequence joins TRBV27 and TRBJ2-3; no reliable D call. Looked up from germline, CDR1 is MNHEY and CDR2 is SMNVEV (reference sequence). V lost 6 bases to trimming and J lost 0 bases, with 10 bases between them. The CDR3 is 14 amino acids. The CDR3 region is CASSRTDSTDTQYF. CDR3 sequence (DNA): TGTGCCAGCAGCCGAACAGATAGCACAGATACGCAGTATTTT.

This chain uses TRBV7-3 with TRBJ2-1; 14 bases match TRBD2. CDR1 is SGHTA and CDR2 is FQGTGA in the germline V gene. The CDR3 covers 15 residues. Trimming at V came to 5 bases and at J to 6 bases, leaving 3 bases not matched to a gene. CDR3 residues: CASSIGTSGSNEQFF. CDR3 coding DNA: TGTGCCAGCAGCATAGGGACTAGCGGGAGCAATGAGCAGTTCTTC.

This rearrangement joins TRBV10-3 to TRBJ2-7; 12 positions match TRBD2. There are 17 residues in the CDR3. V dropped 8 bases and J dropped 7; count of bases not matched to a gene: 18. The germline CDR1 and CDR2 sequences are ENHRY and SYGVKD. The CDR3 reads CAIVGTSGPSSPTEQYF. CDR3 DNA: TGTGCCATCGTTGGGACTAGCGGGCCCTCTTCCCCTACGGAGCAGTACTTC.

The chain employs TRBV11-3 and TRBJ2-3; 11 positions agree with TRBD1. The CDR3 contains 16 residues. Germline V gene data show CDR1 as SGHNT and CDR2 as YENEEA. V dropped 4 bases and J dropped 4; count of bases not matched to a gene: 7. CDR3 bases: TGTGCCAGCAGCTCAGGACAGGGGGCGCGGGCAGATACGCAGTATTTT. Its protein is CASSSGQGARADTQYF.

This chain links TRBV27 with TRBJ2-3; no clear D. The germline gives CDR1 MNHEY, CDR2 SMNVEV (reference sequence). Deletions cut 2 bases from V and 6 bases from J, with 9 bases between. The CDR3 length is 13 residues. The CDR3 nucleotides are TGTGCCAGCAGTTTAGGGTCCCGGGATACGCAGTATTTT. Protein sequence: CASSLGSRDTQYF.

CDR3 protein: CASLSGSKTGANVLTF. Here the CDR3 DNA reads TGTGCCTCCTTGAGCGGCTCGAAGACTGGGGCCAACGTCCTGACTTTC. The rearrangement joins TRBV30 to TRBJ2-6; the D gene is possibly TRBD2 (5 bases). The CDR3 runs to 16 residues. From germline, CDR1 is GTSNPN and CDR2 SVGIG (reference sequence). V gave up 7 bases and J gave up 2 bases, with 18 bases separating them.

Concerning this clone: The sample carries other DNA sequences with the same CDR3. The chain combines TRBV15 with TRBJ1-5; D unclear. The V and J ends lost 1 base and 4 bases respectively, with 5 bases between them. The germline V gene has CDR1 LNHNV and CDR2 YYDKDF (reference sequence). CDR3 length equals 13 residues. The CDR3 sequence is CATSRAPNQPQHF. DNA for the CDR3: TGTGCCACCAGCAGAGCCCCTAATCAGCCCCAGCATTTT.

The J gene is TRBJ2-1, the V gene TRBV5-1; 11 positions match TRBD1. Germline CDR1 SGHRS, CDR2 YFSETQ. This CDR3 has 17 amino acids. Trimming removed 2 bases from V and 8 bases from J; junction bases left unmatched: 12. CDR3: CASSLSITGTGGHEQFF. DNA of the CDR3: TGCGCCAGCAGCTTAAGTATAACCGGGACAGGGGGGCATGAGCAGTTCTTC.

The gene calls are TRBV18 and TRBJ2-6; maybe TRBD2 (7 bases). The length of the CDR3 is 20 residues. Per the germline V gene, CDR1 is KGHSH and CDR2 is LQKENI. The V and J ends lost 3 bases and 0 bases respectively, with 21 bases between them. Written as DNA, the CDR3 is TGTGCCAGCTCACCGCTAACAGGGACTAACTTTCGCTCTGGGGCCAACGTCCTGACTTTC. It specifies CASSPLTGTNFRSGANVLTF.

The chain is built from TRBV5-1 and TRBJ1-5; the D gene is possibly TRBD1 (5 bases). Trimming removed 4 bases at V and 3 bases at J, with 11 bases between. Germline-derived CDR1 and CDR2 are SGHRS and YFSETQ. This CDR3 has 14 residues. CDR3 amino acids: CASSPGLNNQPQHF. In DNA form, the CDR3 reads TGCGCCAGCAGCCCGGGACTGAACAATCAGCCCCAGCATTTT. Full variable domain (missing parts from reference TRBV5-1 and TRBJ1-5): KAGVTQTPRYLIKTRGQQVTLSCSPISGHRSVSWYQQTPGQGLQFLFEYFSETQRNKGNFPGRFSGRQFSNSRSEMNVSTLELGDSALYLCASSPGLNNQPQHFGDGTRLSIL.

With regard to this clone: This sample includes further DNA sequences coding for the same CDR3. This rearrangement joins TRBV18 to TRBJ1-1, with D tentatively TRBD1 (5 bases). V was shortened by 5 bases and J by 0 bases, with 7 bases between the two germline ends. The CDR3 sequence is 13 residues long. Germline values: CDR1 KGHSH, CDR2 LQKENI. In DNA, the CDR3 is TGTGCCAGCTCAAGGGACGTGAACACTGAAGCTTTCTTT. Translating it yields CASSRDVNTEAFF.

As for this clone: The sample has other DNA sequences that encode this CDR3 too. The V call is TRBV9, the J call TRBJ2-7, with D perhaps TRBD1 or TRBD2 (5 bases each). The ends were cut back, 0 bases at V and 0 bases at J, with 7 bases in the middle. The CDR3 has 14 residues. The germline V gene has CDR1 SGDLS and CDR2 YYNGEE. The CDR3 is CASSVGGNSYEQYF. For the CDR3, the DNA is TGTGCCAGCAGCGTAGGGGGGAACTCCTACGAGCAGTACTTC.

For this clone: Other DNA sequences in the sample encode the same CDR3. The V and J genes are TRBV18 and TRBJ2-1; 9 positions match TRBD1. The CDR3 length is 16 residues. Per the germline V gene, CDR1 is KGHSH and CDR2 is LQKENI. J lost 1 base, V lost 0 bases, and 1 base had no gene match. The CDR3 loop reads CASSPPGQGSYNEQFF. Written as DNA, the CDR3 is TGTGCCAGCTCACCACCGGGACAGGGATCCTACAATGAGCAGTTCTTC.

Here the CDR3 DNA reads TGTGCCTGGAGTGTTGGACTCGGCAACTACGAGCAGTACTTC. As protein: CAWSVGLGNYEQYF. J is TRBJ2-7 and V is TRBV30; tentatively, D is TRBD2 (5 bases). The V gene lost 0 bases and the J gene lost 3 bases, with 12 bases spanning the gap. The germline V gene encodes CDR1 GTSNPN and CDR2 SVGIG (reference sequence). There are 14 residues in the CDR3.

CDR3 loop: CASSVGLAFNEQYF. CDR3 bases: TGTGCCAGCAGCGTAGGACTAGCGTTTAACGAGCAGTACTTC. The chain links TRBV9 to TRBJ2-7, with 8 bases lining up with TRBD2. Germline CDR1 and CDR2: SGDLS and YYNGEE. Trimming cost V 0 bases and J 5 bases; bases outside gene matches: 4. The CDR3 spans 14 residues.

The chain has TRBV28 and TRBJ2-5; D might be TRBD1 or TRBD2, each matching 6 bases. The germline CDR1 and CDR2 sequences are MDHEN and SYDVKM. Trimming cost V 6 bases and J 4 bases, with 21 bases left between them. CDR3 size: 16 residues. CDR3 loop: CASSPLRGGGRETQYF. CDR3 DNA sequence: TGTGCCAGCAGCCCCCTTCGAGGGGGAGGTCGAGAGACCCAGTACTTC.

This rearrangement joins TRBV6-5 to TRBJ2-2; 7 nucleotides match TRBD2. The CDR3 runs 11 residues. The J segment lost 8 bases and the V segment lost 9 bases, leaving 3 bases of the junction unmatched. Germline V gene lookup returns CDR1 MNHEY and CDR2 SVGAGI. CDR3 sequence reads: CASGRAGELFF. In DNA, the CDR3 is TGTGCCAGTGGGAGGGCGGGGGAGCTGTTTTTT.